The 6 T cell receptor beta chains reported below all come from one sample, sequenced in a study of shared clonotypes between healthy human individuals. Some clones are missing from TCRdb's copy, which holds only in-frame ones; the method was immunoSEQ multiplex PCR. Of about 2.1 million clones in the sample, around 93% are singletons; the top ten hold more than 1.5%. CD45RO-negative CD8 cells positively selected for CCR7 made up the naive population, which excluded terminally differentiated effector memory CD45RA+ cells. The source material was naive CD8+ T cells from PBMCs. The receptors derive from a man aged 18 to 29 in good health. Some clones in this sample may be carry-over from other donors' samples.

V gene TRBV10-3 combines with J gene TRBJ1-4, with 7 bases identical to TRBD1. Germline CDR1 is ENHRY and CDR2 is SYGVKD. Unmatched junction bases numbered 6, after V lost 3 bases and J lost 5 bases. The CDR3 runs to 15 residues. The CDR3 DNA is TGTGCCATCAGTGAAGGGGGCATAGACAATGAAAAACTGTTTTTT. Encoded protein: CAISEGGIDNEKLFF.

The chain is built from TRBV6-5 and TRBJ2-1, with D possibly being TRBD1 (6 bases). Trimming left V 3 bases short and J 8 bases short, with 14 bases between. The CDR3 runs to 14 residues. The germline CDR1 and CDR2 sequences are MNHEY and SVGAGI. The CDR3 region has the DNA TGTGCCAGCAGTTATAATCTAGGGGGATATGAGCAGTTCTTC. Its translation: CASSYNLGGYEQFF.

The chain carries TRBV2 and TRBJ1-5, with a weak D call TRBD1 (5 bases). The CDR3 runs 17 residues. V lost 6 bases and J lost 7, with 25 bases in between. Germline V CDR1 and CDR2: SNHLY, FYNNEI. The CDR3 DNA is TGTGCCAGCAGGGAGAGGGGCAGGGCTGAAGTCATCCAGCCCCAGCATTTT. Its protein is CASRERGRAEVIQPQHF.

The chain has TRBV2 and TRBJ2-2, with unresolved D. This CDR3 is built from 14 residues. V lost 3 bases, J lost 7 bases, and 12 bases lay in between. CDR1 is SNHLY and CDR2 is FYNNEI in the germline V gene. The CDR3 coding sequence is TGTGCCAGCAGTGAGGCCAGTCTTTTCGGGGAGCTGTTTTTT. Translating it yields CASSEASLFGELFF.

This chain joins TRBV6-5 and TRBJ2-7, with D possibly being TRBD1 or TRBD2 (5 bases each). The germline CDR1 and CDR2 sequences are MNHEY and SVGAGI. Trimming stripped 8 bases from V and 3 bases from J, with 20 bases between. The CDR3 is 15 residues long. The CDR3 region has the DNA TGTGCCAGCGCGCACGGTTTGGGGGAAGTCTACGAGCAGTACTTC. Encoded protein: CASAHGLGEVYEQYF.

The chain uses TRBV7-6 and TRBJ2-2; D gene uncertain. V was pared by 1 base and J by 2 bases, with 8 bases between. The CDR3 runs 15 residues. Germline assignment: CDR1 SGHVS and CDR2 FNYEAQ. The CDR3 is CASSLGRTNTGELFF. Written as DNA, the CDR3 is TGTGCCAGCAGCTTAGGACGGACCAACACCGGGGAGCTGTTTTTT.